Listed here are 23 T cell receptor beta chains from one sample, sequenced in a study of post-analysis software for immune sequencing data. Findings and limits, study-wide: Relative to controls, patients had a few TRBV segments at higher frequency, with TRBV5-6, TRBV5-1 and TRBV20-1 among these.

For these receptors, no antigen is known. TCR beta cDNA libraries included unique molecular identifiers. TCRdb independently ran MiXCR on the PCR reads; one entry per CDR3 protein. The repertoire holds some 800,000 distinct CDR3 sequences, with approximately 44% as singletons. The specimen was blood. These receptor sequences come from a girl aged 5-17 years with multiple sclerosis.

In DNA form, the CDR3 reads TGCGCCAGCAGCTTGGATGGCGGGAGGGCCCCTAAAAACAATGAGCAGTTCTTC. Amino acid sequence: CASSLDGGRAPKNNEQFF. The V call is TRBV5-1, the J call TRBJ2-1; 9 positions agree with TRBD2. Germline loops: CDR1 SGHRS, CDR2 YFSETQ. The CDR3 is 18 residues long. Unmatched junction bases numbered 12, after V lost 0 bases and J lost 5 bases.

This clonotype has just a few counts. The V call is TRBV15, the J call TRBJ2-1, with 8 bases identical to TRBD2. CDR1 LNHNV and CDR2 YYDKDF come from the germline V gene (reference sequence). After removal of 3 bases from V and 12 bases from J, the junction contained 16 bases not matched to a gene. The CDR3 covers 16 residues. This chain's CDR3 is CATSSFRASGPFRQFF. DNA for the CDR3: TGTGCCACCAGCAGCTTCAGGGCTAGCGGGCCTTTCAGGCAGTTCTTC.

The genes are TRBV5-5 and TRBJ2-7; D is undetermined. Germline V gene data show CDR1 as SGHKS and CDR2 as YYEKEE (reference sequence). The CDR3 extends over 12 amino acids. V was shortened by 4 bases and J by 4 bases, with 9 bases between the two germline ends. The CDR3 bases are TGTGCCAGCAGCCACGGTGGATACGAGCAGTACTTC. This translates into CASSHGGYEQYF.

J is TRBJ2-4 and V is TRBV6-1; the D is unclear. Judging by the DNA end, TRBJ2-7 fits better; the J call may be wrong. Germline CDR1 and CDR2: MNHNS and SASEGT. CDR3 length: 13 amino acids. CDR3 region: CASSEEQYYEQYF. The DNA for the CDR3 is TGTGCCAGCAGTGAAGAACAGTACTACGAGCAGTACTTC.

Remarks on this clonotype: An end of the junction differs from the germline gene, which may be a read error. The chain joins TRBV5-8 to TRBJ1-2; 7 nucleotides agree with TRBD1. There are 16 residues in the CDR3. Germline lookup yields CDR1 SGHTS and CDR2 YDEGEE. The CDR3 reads CAGSVNKSGGRGGYTF. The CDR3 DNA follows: TGTGCCGGCAGCGTCAACAAATCAGGGGGTAGAGGTGGCTACACCTTC.

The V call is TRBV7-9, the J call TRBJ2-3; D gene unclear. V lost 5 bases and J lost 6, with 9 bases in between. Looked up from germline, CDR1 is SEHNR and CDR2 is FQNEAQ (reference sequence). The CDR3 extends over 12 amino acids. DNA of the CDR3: TGTGCCAGCAGCCCTGGTATGGATACGCAGTATTTT. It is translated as CASSPGMDTQYF.

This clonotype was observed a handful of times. This CDR3 is CATRPSGLTDTQYF. In nucleotides, the CDR3 is TGTGCCACCCGGCCGAGCGGTCTCACAGATACGCAGTATTTT. V gene TRBV15 combines with J gene TRBJ2-3; D possibly corresponds to TRBD2 (5 bases). Germline lookup yields CDR1 LNHNV and CDR2 YYDKDF (reference sequence). The CDR3 is 14 residues long. V was pared by 8 bases and J by 2 bases, with 14 bases between.

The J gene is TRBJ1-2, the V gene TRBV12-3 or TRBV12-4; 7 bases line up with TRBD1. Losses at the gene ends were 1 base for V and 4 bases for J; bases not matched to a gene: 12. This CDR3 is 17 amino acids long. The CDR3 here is CASSLEVLDRAIYGYTF. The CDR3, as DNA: TGTGCCAGCAGTTTAGAGGTTTTAGACAGGGCCATCTATGGCTACACCTTC.

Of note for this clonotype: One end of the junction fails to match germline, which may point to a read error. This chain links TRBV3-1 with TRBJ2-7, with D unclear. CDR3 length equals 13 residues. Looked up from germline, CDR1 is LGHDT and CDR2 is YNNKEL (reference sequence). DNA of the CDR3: TGTGCCGGCAGCCAGGTCATTAAGGGCGAGCAGTACTTC. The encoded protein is CAGSQVIKGEQYF.

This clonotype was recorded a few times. CDR3 region: CASSQDSPNQPQHF. CDR3 DNA: TGTGCCAGCAGCCAGGACAGTCCGAATCAGCCCCAGCATTTT. J is TRBJ1-5 and V is TRBV12-3 or TRBV12-4, with a possible D match to TRBD1 (6 bases). V lost 6 bases and J 4 bases, leaving 13 bases between the germline ends. The CDR3 contains 14 residues.

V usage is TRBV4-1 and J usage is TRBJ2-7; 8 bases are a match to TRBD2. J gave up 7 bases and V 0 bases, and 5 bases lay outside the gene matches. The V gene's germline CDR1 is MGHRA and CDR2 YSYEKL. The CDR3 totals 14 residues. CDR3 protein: CASSQEAGVAEQYF. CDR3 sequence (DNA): TGCGCCAGCAGCCAAGAAGCGGGAGTGGCTGAGCAGTACTTC.

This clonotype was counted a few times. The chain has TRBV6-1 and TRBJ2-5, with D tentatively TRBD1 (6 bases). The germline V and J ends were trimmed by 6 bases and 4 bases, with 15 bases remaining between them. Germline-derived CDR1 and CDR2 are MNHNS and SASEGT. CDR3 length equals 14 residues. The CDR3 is CASRTTGTLETQYF. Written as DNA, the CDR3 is TGTGCCAGCAGGACGACAGGAACACTAGAGACCCAGTACTTC.

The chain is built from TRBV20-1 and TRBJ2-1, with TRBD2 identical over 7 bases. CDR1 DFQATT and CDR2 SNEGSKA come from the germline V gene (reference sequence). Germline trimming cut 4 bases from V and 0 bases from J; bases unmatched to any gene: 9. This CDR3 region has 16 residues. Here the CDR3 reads CSAKRASGLSYNEQFF. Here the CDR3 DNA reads TGCAGTGCTAAAAGGGCTAGCGGACTCTCCTACAATGAGCAGTTCTTC.

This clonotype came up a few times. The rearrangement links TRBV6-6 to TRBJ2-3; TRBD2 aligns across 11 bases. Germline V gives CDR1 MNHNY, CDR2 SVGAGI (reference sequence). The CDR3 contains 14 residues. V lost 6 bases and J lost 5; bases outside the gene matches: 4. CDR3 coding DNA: TGTGCCAGCAGGGGTAGCGGGAGGGAAGATACGCAGTATTTT. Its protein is CASRGSGREDTQYF.

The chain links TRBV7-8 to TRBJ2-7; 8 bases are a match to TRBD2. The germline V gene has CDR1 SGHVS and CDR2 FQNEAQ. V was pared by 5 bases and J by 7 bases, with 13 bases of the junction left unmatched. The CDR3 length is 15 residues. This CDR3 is CASSKPSGPWREQYF. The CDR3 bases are TGTGCCAGCAGCAAACCTAGCGGGCCGTGGAGGGAGCAGTACTTC.

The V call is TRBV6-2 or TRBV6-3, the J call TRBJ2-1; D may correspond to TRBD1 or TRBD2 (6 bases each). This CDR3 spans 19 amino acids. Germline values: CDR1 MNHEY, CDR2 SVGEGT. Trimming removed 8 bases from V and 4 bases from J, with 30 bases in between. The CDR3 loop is CASGTQPGAVTWGYNEQFF. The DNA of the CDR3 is TGTGCCAGCGGAACGCAGCCGGGGGCCGTTACCTGGGGTTACAATGAGCAGTTCTTC.

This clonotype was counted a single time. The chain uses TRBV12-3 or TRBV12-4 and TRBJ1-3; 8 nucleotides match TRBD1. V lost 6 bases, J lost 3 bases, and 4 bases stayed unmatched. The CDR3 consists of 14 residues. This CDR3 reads CASSRGQLGNTIYF. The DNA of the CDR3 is TGTGCCAGCAGCAGGGGGCAGCTTGGAAACACCATATATTTT.

CDR3: CASSLAVYSEAFF. CDR3 DNA: TGTGCCAGCAGCTTAGCAGTGTATTCTGAAGCTTTCTTT. This chain connects TRBV13 to TRBJ1-1; no clear D gene. The ends were cut back, 1 base at V and 6 bases at J, with 9 bases in the middle. This CDR3 is 13 amino acids long. The germline V gene encodes CDR1 PRHDT and CDR2 FYEKMQ (reference sequence).

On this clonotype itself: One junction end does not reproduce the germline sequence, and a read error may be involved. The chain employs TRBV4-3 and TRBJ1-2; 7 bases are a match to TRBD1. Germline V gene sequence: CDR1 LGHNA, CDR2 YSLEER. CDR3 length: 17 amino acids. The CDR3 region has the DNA TGCGCCAGCAGCCAAGAGGAGACAGGGCCTTTCAACTATGACTACACCTTC. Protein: CASSQEETGPFNYDYTF.

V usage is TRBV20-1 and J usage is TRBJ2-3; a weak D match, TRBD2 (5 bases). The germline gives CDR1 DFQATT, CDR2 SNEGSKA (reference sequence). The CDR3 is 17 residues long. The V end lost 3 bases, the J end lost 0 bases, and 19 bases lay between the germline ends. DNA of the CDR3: TGCAGTGCTAGCGGAGCGGACGATTCTACTAGCACAGATACGCAGTATTTT. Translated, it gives CSASGADDSTSTDTQYF.

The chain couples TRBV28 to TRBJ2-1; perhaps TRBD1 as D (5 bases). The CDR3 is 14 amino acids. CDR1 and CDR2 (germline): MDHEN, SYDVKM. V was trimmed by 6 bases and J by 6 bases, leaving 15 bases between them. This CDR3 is CASSTLRVSNEQFF. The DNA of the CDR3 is TGTGCCAGCAGCACTCTCAGGGTCTCCAATGAGCAGTTCTTC.

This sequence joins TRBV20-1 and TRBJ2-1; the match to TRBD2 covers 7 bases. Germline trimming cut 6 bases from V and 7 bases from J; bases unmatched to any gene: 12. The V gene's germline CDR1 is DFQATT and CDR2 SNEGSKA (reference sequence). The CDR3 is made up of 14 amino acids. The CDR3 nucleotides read TGCAGTGCCCATTTGAGCGGGATCCTGAATGAGCAGTTCTTC. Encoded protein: CSAHLSGILNEQFF.

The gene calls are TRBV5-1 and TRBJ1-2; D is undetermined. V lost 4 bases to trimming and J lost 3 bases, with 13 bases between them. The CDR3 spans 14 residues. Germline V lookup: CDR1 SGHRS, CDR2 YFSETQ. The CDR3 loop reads CASSPYGSDYGYTF. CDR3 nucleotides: TGCGCCAGCAGCCCTTATGGGAGCGACTATGGCTACACCTTC.